This TCR beta chain was recorded in a study of blood T cell repertoires in COVID-19. Overall study: PBMCs, B-cell-depleted T cells, or T cells provided the cDNA or gDNA that made up the material.

In the study's own analysis: Amplification with reference gene primers provided the estimates of nucleated cell counts. Clones were sequenced by immunoSEQ multiplex PCR, and TCRdb holds only the in-frame ones, with some missing. The V and J calls and clone size are taken from that table; D and trimming were inferred from the DNA. The data contain approximately 220,000 clones, nearly 90% of them singletons. V was pared by 1 base and J by 10 bases, with 11 bases between. This CDR3 has 14 residues. Germline V gene sequence: CDR1 MNHEY, CDR2 SVGEGT. People in the exposed group encountered a COVID-19 case within 2 weeks before entering the study.

The V call is TRBV6-2 or TRBV6-3, the J call TRBJ1-6; D remains unclear. The receptor's source is a man aged 25-45 years who had been exposed to COVID-19. The sequencing input was PBMCs or T cells enriched from blood (not recorded which). The chain's CDR3 is CASSYYGSRSPLHF. The CDR3 coding sequence is TGTGCCAGCAGTTACTACGGGTCGAGATCACCCCTCCACTTT.